Included here is one T cell receptor (beta chain) sequence, with context. Its antigen is not identified. The sample comes from a study of cytomegalovirus exposure and HLA in healthy donors. In the PCR, 60 Vbeta and 13 Jbeta primers were used. Repertoires were generated with immunoSEQ multiplex PCR, while TCRdb's copy carries only in-frame clones and drops some. Here the sample spans about 110,000 clones, less than 85% being singletons. The ends lost 11 bases at V and 9 bases at J; junction bases unmatched: 10. Germline V gene data show CDR1 as ENHRY and CDR2 as SYGVKD. The CDR3 is 13 residues long. Study conclusions and caveats: Later on, a genetic analysis was performed. It linked a missense variant in DCLRE1C with V- and J-gene trimming of TCR beta.

Source material: PBMCs. The clonotype comes from a woman between 35 and 50 years old in good health and CMV-seropositive. This chain connects TRBV10-3 to TRBJ2-1, with 10 bases matching TRBD1. CDR3: CAVRTGGTTEQFF. CDR3 DNA sequence: TGTGCCGTGAGGACAGGGGGAACTACTGAGCAGTTCTTC.